This TCR beta chain was captured in a study of blood T cell repertoires in COVID-19. Per the original methods: Nucleated cell counts were estimated from reference gene primer amplification. Assay used: immunoSEQ multiplex PCR; TCRdb lists only in-frame clones, some missing. That table supplies the V and J calls and clone size; D and trimming were determined from the DNA. Seen here are roughly 360,000 clones, about 90% observed once, and the top ten hold 1% to 1.5%. Participants came from 24 US areas, aged roughly 18 to 89 years. Germline V lookup: CDR1 DFQATT, CDR2 SNEGSKA (reference sequence). The V segment lost 3 bases and the J segment 2 bases; nucleotides outside the gene matches: 4. The CDR3 is 16 residues long.

The sequenced sample consisted of PBMCs or T cells enriched from blood (not recorded which). This chain joins TRBV20-1 and TRBJ2-1; 13 bases map to TRBD2. This sequence was found in a man in his thirties or forties who had recovered from COVID-19. CDR3 in DNA: TGCAGTGCTAGTTCCGGGACTAGCGGGGCCTACAATGAGCAGTTCTTC. Residues: CSASSGTSGAYNEQFF.